Listed below are T cell receptor beta chains from one sample, sequenced in a study of T cell changes during pregnancy in multiple sclerosis. Data came from immunoSEQ multiplex PCR; TCRdb stores just in-frame clones and leaves some out. The data show about 41,000 clones, 90% to 95% seen once. The sequencing here drew on CD8+ T cells from peripheral blood mononuclear cells, taken in the third trimester of pregnancy. These receptor sequences come from a female donor with multiple sclerosis, enrolled in a pregnancy study. Each CDR3 is given with its conserved first and last residue. A D gene is named only where the DNA matches it firmly. Not every row has a clone size; where given, it reads once, few, many or a size class.

J gene	clone size	D gene	V gene	CDR3 protein	CDR3 DNA
TRBJ1-2	-	-	TRBV19	CASSIVAGFYGYTF	TGTGCCAGTAGTATAGTCGCAGGGTTCTATGGCTACACCTTC
TRBJ1-2	once	TRBD1	TRBV15	CATSAFRGEGYTF	TGTGCCACCAGCGCCTTCAGGGGGGAGGGCTACACCTTC
TRBJ2-7	-	TRBD2	TRBV6-5	CASGPGLADYEQYF	TGTGCCAGCGGCCCAGGACTAGCGGATTACGAGCAGTACTTC
TRBJ2-7	-	TRBD1	TRBV29-1	CSVRLTGTGGYEQYF	TGCAGCGTTCGCTTAACCGGGACAGGGGGCTACGAGCAGTACTTC
TRBJ2-1	-	TRBD1	TRBV7-9	CASSFRRTGGGYNEQFF	TGTGCCAGCAGCTTTCGTCGGACAGGGGGGGGGTACAATGAGCAGTTCTTC
TRBJ2-1	-	-	TRBV19	CASSIMRSSYNEQFF	TGTGCCAGTAGTATTATGAGATCCTCCTACAATGAGCAGTTCTTC
TRBJ2-4	-	-	TRBV28	CASSEDLAKNIQYF	TGTGCCAGCTCCGAGGACTTAGCCAAAAACATTCAGTACTTC
TRBJ2-7	-	-	TRBV7-9	CASSLDMWQGQDRTYEQYF	TGTGCCAGCAGTTTGGACATGTGGCAGGGGCAGGATCGTACCTACGAGCAGTACTTC
TRBJ1-3	-	-	TRBV28	CASRAYRDSGNTIYF	TGTGCCAGCAGGGCATATCGGGACTCTGGAAACACCATATATTTT
TRBJ2-2	-	-	TRBV7-9	CASSPRSRGNTGELFF	TGTGCCAGCAGCCCCCGTTCCAGGGGGAACACCGGGGAGCTGTTTTTT
TRBJ2-3	-	TRBD2	TRBV5-1	CASSLETSGRMGTDTQYF	TGCGCCAGCAGCTTGGAGACTAGCGGGAGGATGGGCACAGATACGCAGTATTTT
TRBJ2-3	-	TRBD1	TRBV6-4	CASSDGQGADTQYF	TGTGCCAGCAGTGACGGACAGGGGGCGGATACGCAGTATTTT
TRBJ2-5	-	TRBD1	TRBV2	CASSLGDREETQYF	TGTGCCAGCAGTCTAGGGGACAGGGAAGAGACCCAGTACTTC
TRBJ2-7	-	-	TRBV5-7	CASRASALWREQYF	TGTGCCAGCAGAGCTAGTGCCCTTTGGCGGGAGCAGTACTTC
TRBJ1-4	-	TRBD1	TRBV25-1	CASSGTGFAYEKLFF	TGTGCCAGCAGTGGGACAGGGTTTGCTTATGAAAAACTGTTTTTT
TRBJ1-1	-	-	TRBV19	CASISQADTEAFF	TGTGCCAGTATTTCGCAGGCCGACACTGAAGCTTTCTTT
TRBJ2-1	-	-	TRBV27	CASSLTGHSGQFF	TGTGCCAGCAGTTTAACGGGACACTCGGGGCAGTTCTTC
TRBJ2-5	once	TRBD2	TRBV14	CASSQDRLAEPLRLETQYF	TGTGCCAGCAGCCAAGATAGACTAGCGGAACCCTTGAGGTTGGAGACCCAGTACTTC
TRBJ2-1	-	TRBD2	TRBV27	CASSPTWTSGIYNEQFF	TGTGCCAGCAGTCCAACGTGGACTAGCGGGATTTACAATGAGCAGTTCTTC
TRBJ2-7	-	-	TRBV15	CATSQRRQAPYEQYF	TGTGCCACCAGTCAGAGACGACAGGCTCCCTACGAGCAGTACTTC
TRBJ2-7	-	-	TRBV5-6	CASSLGASYEQYF	TGTGCCAGCAGCCTGGGGGCTTCCTACGAGCAGTACTTC
TRBJ2-7	-	-	TRBV27	CASSLMSGSNEQYF	TGTGCCAGCAGTTTGATGTCAGGTAGTAACGAGCAGTACTTC
TRBJ2-1	-	-	TRBV19	CASSIVDRGLAIWHEQFF	TGTGCCAGTAGTATAGTTGACAGGGGACTAGCTATCTGGCATGAGCAGTTCTTC
TRBJ1-3	-	TRBD1	TRBV9	CASSPRDRVLGNTIYF	TGTGCCAGCAGCCCCCGCGACAGGGTACTTGGAAACACCATATATTTT
TRBJ2-1	-	TRBD1	TRBV27	CASSDFRQGANNEQFF	TGTGCCAGCAGTGATTTTAGACAGGGGGCAAACAATGAGCAGTTCTTC
TRBJ2-3	few	TRBD2	TRBV5-1	CASSPTRLAGGTDTQYF	TGCGCCAGCAGTCCAACTCGACTAGCGGGAGGTACAGATACGCAGTATTTT
TRBJ2-5	-	-	TRBV4-2	CASSRRYLGGAQETQYF	TGTGCCAGCAGCAGACGATACCTAGGGGGAGCTCAAGAGACCCAGTACTTC
TRBJ2-7	-	TRBD1	TRBV30	CAWSVGDRGIYEQYF	TGTGCCTGGAGTGTAGGGGACAGGGGAATATACGAGCAGTACTTC
TRBJ2-1	-	TRBD2	TRBV7-9	CASSGWTSATYNEQFF	TGTGCCAGCAGCGGATGGACTAGCGCAACCTACAATGAGCAGTTCTTC
TRBJ1-2	-	-	TRBV19	CASSNGVYGYTF	TGTGCCAGTAGTAACGGGGTCTATGGCTACACCTTC
TRBJ1-1	once	TRBD1	TRBV28	CASGLTGGTEAFF	TGTGCCAGCGGACTGACAGGGGGTACTGAAGCTTTCTTT
TRBJ1-1	-	-	TRBV6-6	CASTPTRMNTEAFF	TGTGCCAGCACCCCAACCAGGATGAACACTGAAGCTTTCTTT
TRBJ2-5	-	-	TRBV7-9	CASSGFRGSAETQYF	TGTGCCAGCAGCGGATTCCGGGGGTCAGCAGAGACCCAGTACTTC
TRBJ1-5	-	-	TRBV28	CASSRGGRDRPQHF	TGTGCCAGCAGTAGGGGGGGGAGGGATCGGCCCCAGCATTTT
TRBJ1-2	once	-	TRBV9	CASSVAEVANYGYTF	TGTGCCAGCAGCGTAGCTGAGGTGGCTAACTATGGCTACACCTTC
TRBJ2-7	once	TRBD2	TRBV6-1	CASSDPYRLAGGPGEQYF	TGTGCCAGCAGTGATCCGTACCGACTAGCGGGAGGGCCGGGCGAGCAGTACTTC
TRBJ2-7	-	-	TRBV20-1	CSARDLQEQYF	TGCAGTGCTAGAGATCTCCAGGAGCAGTACTTC
TRBJ2-1	-	-	TRBV6-6	CASSYDNYNEQFF	TGTGCCAGCAGTTACGACAATTACAATGAGCAGTTCTTC
TRBJ1-3	once	-	TRBV19	CASSRFILLEDTIYF	TGTGCCAGTAGCCGCTTCATTCTACTTGAGGACACCATATATTTT
TRBJ1-4	once	-	TRBV7-8	CASSLSWGPAEKLFF	TGTGCCAGCAGCTTATCTTGGGGGCCGGCTGAAAAACTGTTTTTT
TRBJ2-3	-	TRBD1	TRBV30	CAWSPGQGATDTQYF	TGTGCCTGGAGCCCGGGACAGGGGGCAACAGATACGCAGTATTTT
TRBJ2-7	-	-	TRBV27	CASSYGDEQYF	TGTGCCAGCAGTTACGGGGACGAGCAGTACTTC
TRBJ1-5	-	-	TRBV27	CASSLGGEGQPQHF	TGTGCCAGCAGTTTAGGGGGGGAGGGTCAGCCCCAGCATTTT
TRBJ1-2	-	-	TRBV7-2	CASSLNSVNYGYTF	TGTGCCAGCAGCTTAAATTCAGTTAACTATGGCTACACCTTC
TRBJ2-3	-	-	TRBV11-2	CATTGESTDTQYF	TGTGCCACCACAGGAGAGAGCACAGATACGCAGTATTTT
TRBJ2-1	-	-	TRBV7-7	CASSLDSGDGQFF	TGTGCTAGCAGTCTCGATAGCGGAGACGGGCAGTTCTTC
TRBJ2-2	-	-	TRBV6-5	CASSYQLNTGELFF	TGTGCCAGCAGTTATCAGTTAAACACCGGGGAGCTGTTTTTT
TRBJ2-3	-	-	TRBV28	CASSFRAGTDTQYF	TGTGCCAGCAGTTTCCGCGCCGGGACAGATACGCAGTATTTT
TRBJ1-1	-	TRBD1	TRBV18	CASSPRTGELNTEAFF	TGTGCCAGCTCACCTAGGACAGGGGAGTTGAACACTGAAGCTTTCTTT
TRBJ2-7	-	TRBD2	TRBV27	CASRGLAGGPGLEQYF	TGTGCCAGCAGAGGACTAGCGGGAGGGCCCGGTCTCGAGCAGTACTTC
TRBJ1-1	once	-	TRBV6-6	CASKRQAGAQAFF	TGTGCCAGCAAGCGGCAGGCAGGGGCTCAAGCTTTCTTT